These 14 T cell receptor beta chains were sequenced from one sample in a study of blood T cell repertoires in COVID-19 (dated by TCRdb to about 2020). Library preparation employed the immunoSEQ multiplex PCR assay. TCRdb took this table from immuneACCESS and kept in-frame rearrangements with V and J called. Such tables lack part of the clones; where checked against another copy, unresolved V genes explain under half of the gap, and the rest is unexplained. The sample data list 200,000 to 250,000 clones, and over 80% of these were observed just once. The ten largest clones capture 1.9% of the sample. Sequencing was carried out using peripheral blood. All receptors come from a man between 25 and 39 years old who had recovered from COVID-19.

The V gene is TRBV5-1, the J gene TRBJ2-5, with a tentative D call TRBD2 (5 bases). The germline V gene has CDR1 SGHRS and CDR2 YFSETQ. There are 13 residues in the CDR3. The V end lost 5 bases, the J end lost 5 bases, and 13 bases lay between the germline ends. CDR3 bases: TGCGCCAGCAGTTCCGGACCGGGGGAGACCCAGTACTTC. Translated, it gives CASSSGPGETQYF.

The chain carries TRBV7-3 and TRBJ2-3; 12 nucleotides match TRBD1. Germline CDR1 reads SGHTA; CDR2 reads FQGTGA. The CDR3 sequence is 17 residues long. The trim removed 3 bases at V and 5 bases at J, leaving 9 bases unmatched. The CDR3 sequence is CASSFTGTGGGKDTQYF. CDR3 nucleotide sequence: TGTGCCAGCAGCTTTACCGGGACAGGGGGCGGGAAAGATACGCAGTATTTT.

The CDR3 bases are TGCGCCAGCGGGTCCCTAGCTGTCCCAGAGACCCAGTACTTC. Translated: CASGSLAVPETQYF. The chain combines TRBV5-1 with TRBJ2-5; the D gene is possibly TRBD2 (5 bases). Germline V gene data show CDR1 as SGHRS and CDR2 as YFSETQ. The CDR3 extends over 14 amino acids. Trimming removed 7 bases at V and 4 bases at J, with 17 bases between.

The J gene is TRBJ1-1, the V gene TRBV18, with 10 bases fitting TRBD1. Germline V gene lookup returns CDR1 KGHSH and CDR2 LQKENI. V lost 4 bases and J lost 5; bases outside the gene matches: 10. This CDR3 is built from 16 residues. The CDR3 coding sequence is TGTGCCAGCTCACGGCGAAATCCGGGACAGGGGACTGAAGCTTTCTTT. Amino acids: CASSRRNPGQGTEAFF.

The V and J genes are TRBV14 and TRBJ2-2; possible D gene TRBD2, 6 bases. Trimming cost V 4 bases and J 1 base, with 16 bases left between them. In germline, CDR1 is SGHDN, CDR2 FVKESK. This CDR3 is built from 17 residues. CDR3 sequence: CASSPRAGFLNTGELFF. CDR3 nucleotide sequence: TGTGCCAGCAGCCCCCGGGCGGGGTTCTTGAACACCGGGGAGCTGTTTTTT.

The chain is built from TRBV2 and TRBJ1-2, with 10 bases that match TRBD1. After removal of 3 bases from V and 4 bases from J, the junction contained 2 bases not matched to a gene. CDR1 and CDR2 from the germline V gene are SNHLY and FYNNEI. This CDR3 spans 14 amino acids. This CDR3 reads CASSERTGGYGYTF. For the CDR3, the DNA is TGTGCCAGCAGTGAGAGGACAGGGGGCTATGGCTACACCTTC. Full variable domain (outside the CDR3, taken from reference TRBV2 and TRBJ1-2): EPEVTQTPSHQVTQMGQEVILRCVPISNHLYFYWYRQILGQKVEFLVSFYNNEISEKSEIFDDQFSVERPDGSNFTLKIRSTKLEDSAMYFCASSERTGGYGYTFGSGTRLTVV.

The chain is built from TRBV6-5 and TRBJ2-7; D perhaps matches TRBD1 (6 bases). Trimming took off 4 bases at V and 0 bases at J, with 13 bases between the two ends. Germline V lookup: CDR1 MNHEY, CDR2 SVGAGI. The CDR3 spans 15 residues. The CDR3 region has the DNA TGTGCCAGCAGTTCCCAGGGGAGAGCCTCCTACGAGCAGTACTTC. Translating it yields CASSSQGRASYEQYF.

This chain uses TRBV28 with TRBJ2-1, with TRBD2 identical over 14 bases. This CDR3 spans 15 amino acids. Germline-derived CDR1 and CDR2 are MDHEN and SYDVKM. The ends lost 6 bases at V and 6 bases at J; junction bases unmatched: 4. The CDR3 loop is CASRAGTSGGNEQFF. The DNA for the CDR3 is TGTGCCAGCAGGGCCGGGACTAGCGGGGGCAATGAGCAGTTCTTC.

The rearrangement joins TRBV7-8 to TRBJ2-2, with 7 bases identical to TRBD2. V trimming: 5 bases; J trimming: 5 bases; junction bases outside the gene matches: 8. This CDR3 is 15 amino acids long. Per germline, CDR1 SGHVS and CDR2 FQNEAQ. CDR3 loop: CASSALGGRTGELFF. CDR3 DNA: TGTGCCAGCAGCGCCCTGGGAGGGAGGACCGGGGAGCTGTTTTTT.

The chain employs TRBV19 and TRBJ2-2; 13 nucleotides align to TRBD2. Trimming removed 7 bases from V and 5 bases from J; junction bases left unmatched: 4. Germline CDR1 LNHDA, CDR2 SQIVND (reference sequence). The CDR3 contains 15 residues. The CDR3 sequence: CASTPGLAGTGELFF. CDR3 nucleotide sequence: TGTGCCAGTACCCCGGGACTAGCGGGGACCGGGGAGCTGTTTTTT.

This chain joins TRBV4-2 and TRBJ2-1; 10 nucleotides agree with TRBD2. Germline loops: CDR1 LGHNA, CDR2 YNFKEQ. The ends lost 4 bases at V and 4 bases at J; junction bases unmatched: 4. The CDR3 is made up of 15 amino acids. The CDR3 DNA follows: TGTGCCAGCAGCCTAGGACTAGCGGATTACAATGAGCAGTTCTTC. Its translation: CASSLGLADYNEQFF.

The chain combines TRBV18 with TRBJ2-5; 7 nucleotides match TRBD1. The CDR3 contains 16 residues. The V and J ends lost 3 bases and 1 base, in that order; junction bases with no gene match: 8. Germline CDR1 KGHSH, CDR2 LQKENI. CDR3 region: CASSPFTGDLQETQYF. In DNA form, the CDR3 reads TGTGCCAGCTCACCTTTCACAGGGGACCTCCAAGAGACCCAGTACTTC.

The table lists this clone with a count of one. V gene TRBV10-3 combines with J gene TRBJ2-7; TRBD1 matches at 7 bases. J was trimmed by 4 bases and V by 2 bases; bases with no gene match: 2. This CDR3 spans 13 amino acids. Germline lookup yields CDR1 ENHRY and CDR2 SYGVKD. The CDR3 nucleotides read TGTGCCATCAGTGAGGGGACAGAATACGAGCAGTACGTC. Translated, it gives CAISEGTEYEQYV.

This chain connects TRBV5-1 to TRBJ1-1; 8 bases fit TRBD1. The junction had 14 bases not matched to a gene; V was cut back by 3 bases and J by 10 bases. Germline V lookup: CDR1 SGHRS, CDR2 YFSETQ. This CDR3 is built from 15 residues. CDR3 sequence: CASSSTGALGIGAFF. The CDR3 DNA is TGCGCCAGCAGCTCGACAGGGGCTTTAGGTATCGGAGCTTTCTTT.